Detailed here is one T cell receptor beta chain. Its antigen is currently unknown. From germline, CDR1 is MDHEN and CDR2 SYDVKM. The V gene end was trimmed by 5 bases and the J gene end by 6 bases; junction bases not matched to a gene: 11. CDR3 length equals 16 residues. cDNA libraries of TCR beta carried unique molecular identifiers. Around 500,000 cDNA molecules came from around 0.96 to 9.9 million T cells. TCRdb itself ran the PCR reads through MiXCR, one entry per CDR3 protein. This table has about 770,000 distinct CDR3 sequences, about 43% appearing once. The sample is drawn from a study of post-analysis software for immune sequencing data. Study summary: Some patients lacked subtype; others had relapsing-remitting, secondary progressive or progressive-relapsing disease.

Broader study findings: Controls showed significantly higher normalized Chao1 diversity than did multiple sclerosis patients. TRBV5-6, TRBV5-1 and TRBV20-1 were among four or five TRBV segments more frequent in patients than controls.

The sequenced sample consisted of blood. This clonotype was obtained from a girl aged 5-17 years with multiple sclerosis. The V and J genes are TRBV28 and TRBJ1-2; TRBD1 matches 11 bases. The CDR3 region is CASSPGTGGVMDGYTF. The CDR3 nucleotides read TGTGCCAGCAGTCCCGGGACAGGGGGGGTTATGGATGGCTACACCTTC.